The clone carrying this T cell receptor (beta chain) was seen at least ten times. Its antigen is still unknown. These data belong to a study of prognosis after radiotherapy for stage I lung cancer. Study background: Enrolled patients were those with stage I non-small cell lung cancer, a group that was recruited between April 2018 and early 2019. Study findings and constraints: Tumor-specific status of the expanded TCR clones was not determined in the analysis.

With two-round multiplex PCR, TCR beta CDR3 sequences were amplified from genomic DNA. Amplification in first-round PCR relied on primers specific to each TRBV and TRBJ gene. PCR proceeded to a second round, and that round used universal primers. TCRdb re-called the multiplex PCR reads with MiXCR, one entry per CDR3 protein. The sample carries about 14,000 distinct CDR3 sequences, roughly 49% recorded once. All patients showed node-negative disease on CT and PET/CT and lacked prior chemotherapy, radiotherapy or other malignancies. The sequenced sample was PBMCs, obtained before or after stereotactic body radiation therapy (not recorded which). This TCR was sampled from a donor of 50 years or more with non-small cell lung cancer.

The CDR3, as DNA: TGTGCCAGCACCCACGGTAGAGGGGCGCGGGCAGATACGCAGTATTTT. Its protein is CASTHGRGARADTQYF. This chain joins TRBV12-3 or TRBV12-4 and TRBJ2-3; D is tentatively TRBD1 or TRBD2 (5 bases each). V gave up 7 bases and J gave up 4 bases, with 21 bases separating them. The CDR3 extends over 16 amino acids.